One and the same sample provided the 8 T cell receptor beta chains below, sequenced in a study of blood T cells in healthy people across ages (dated by TCRdb to about 2015). The library was obtained by 5' RACE. This sample was sequenced with an Illumina HiSeq 2500. A second roughly 6 to 11 cycle PCR used a sample-barcoded 5' primer and a J-beta primer mix. TCRdb handled the public reads itself, with Q25 trimming in fastp and clone calling in MiXCR, and kept productive beta chains. Here each entry gathers all rows of one CDR3 protein and keeps the most common genes and DNA. This sample is represented by fewer than 1,000,000 distinct CDR3 sequences; around 43% of them were singletons. The ten largest clones represent about 19% of the sample. What was sequenced was blood. The receptors were sampled from a man in his fifties or sixties in good health.

In its sample, this clonotype was seen a few times. CDR3 region: CASSTAGTSVWVQFF. DNA of the CDR3: TGTGCCAGCAGCACTGCCGGGACTAGCGTTTGGGTGCAGTTCTTC. This sequence joins TRBV11-2 and TRBJ2-1; TRBD2 matches at 10 bases. J gave up 12 bases and V 5 bases, and 13 bases lay outside the gene matches. CDR3 length: 15 amino acids. Per germline, CDR1 SGHAT and CDR2 FQNNGV.

The table lists this clonotype with a few counts. The chain employs TRBV20-1 and TRBJ2-1; 7 bases fit TRBD1. Germline lookup yields CDR1 DFQATT and CDR2 SNEGSKA (reference sequence). Losses at the gene ends were 6 bases for V and 8 bases for J; bases not matched to a gene: 16. The CDR3 totals 15 residues. The CDR3 DNA reads as TGCAGTGCCCGGTCTCCGGGACAGATCAACGATGAGCAGTTCTTC. Amino acid sequence: CSARSPGQINDEQFF.

This chain uses TRBV12-3 or TRBV12-4 with TRBJ2-7; D may be TRBD1 (5 bases). Deletions cut 5 bases from V and 1 base from J, with 15 bases between. This CDR3 comprises 15 residues. The chain's CDR3 is CASSVSGIGSYEQYF. The DNA for the CDR3 is TGTGCCAGCAGTGTATCAGGGATAGGGTCCTACGAGCAGTACTTC.

This clonotype was recorded a few times. The chain combines TRBV5-1 with TRBJ2-7, with D perhaps given as TRBD1 or TRBD2 (6 bases each). CDR1 and CDR2 (germline): SGHRS, YFSETQ. The CDR3 has 15 residues. Between the trimmed V and J ends, which lost 3 bases and 2 bases, there was a span of 15 bases. CDR3 amino acids: CASSSMEGVTYEQYF. Here the CDR3 DNA reads TGCGCCAGCAGCTCGATGGAGGGGGTTACCTACGAGCAGTACTTC.

In this sample, this clonotype turned up many times. The chain is built from TRBV6-2 or TRBV6-3 and TRBJ1-5; 8 bases are shared with TRBD1. Germline-derived CDR1 and CDR2 are MNHEY and SVGEGT. The CDR3 has 17 amino acids. Trimming at V came to 4 bases and at J to 5 bases, leaving 13 bases not matched to a gene. CDR3 loop: CASSFLNDRGGDQPQHF. CDR3 coding DNA: TGTGCCAGCAGTTTCCTAAATGACAGGGGAGGTGATCAGCCCCAGCATTTT.

The chain combines TRBV7-8 with TRBJ2-5, with 10 positions matching TRBD2. V trimming: 0 bases; J trimming: 3 bases; junction bases outside the gene matches: 16. In germline, CDR1 is SGHVS, CDR2 FQNEAQ. This CDR3 has 20 residues. DNA of the CDR3: TGTGCCAGCAGCTTAGCGCGGGGTAGCGGGGGGCTATCGCGAGAAGAGACCCAGTACTTC. Encoded protein: CASSLARGSGGLSREETQYF.

J is TRBJ1-1 and V is TRBV12-3 or TRBV12-4; D call uncertain. This CDR3 spans 14 amino acids. The V and J ends lost 2 bases and 1 base respectively, with 8 bases between them. In DNA, the CDR3 is TGTGCCAGCAGTTTAAACGGCGGGAACACTGAAGCTTTCTTT. Its protein product is CASSLNGGNTEAFF.

Many counts were recorded for this clonotype. The rearrangement joins TRBV12-3 or TRBV12-4 to TRBJ2-1, with D perhaps matching TRBD1 (6 bases). This CDR3 region has 14 residues. Between the trimmed V and J ends, which lost 6 bases and 5 bases, there was a span of 14 bases. The CDR3 sequence: CASSGTTPHNEQFF. The CDR3 nucleotides read TGTGCCAGCAGCGGGACAACTCCACACAATGAGCAGTTCTTC.